A few counts support the clone carrying this T cell receptor (beta chain). Its target is not known. Germline V gene lookup returns CDR1 MDHEN and CDR2 SYDVKM. The CDR3 runs to 15 residues. V lost 5 bases and J lost 0, with 14 bases in between. The data originate from a study of early T cells in non-severe SARS-CoV-2 infection. In the study overall: Sequencing was performed on bulk RNA from unsorted whole blood, leaving chains unpaired. The study's findings and limits: Reliance on VDJdb matching favored anti-spike CD8 responses; private and CD4 specificities were missed.

TCRdb analysed the 5' RACE reads with MiXCR anew, one entry per CDR3 protein. The sample holds about 21,000 distinct CDR3 sequences, more than 4% seen once. This sequence originates from an adult who was a healthcare worker with PCR-confirmed SARS-CoV-2 infection or an uninfected control (not recorded which). The gene calls are TRBV28 and TRBJ2-7; TRBD2 is a possible D gene (6 bases). Material: whole blood. The CDR3 nucleotides read TGTGCCAGCAGTCTCCCCCGGGGGAACTCCTACGAGCAGTACTTC. It specifies CASSLPRGNSYEQYF.